A selection of T cell receptor beta chains follows, all from one sample in a study of blood T cell repertoires in COVID-19. Some clones are missing from TCRdb's copy, which holds only in-frame ones; the method was immunoSEQ multiplex PCR. The data show roughly 330,000 clones, about 82% seen once. The sample was peripheral blood. The receptors shown here come from a woman in her 50s with acute or convalescent COVID-19. CDR3s include the opening cysteine and the closing phenylalanine or tryptophan. A D gene is named only where the DNA matches it firmly. Where a row states a size, it is once, few, many or the class of an expanded clone; other rows omit it.

J gene,D gene,clone size,V gene,CDR3 protein,CDR3 DNA
TRBJ2-1,NA,few,TRBV30,CAWSVQSFDEQFF,TGTGCCTGGAGTGTACAGTCCTTCGACGAGCAGTTCTTC
TRBJ1-1,NA,few,TRBV18,CASSPAGLLNTEAFF,TGTGCCAGCTCACCTGCGGGGCTCCTGAACACTGAAGCTTTCTTT
TRBJ1-1,NA,NA,TRBV29-1,CSVDYEAFF,TGCAGCGTTGACTACGAGGCTTTCTTT
TRBJ2-7,NA,NA,TRBV24-1,CATSGDGGRAYEQYF,TGTGCCACCAGTGGTGATGGCGGCAGGGCGTACGAGCAGTACTTC
TRBJ2-1,TRBD2,NA,TRBV28,CASYSSGRDSDEQFF,TGTGCCAGCTACAGTAGCGGGAGAGATTCTGATGAGCAGTTCTTC
TRBJ2-3,NA,NA,TRBV7-8,CASSRTLGTQYF,TGTGCCAGCAGCCGGACTCTAGGTACGCAGTATTTT
TRBJ2-7,TRBD1,NA,TRBV7-3,CASSSDRVGEQYF,TGTGCCAGCAGCTCGGACAGGGTTGGGGAGCAGTACTTC
TRBJ2-7,TRBD2,once,TRBV27,CASSRYPTGLAGVYEQYF,TGTGCCAGCAGTCGATACCCGACCGGGCTAGCGGGAGTCTACGAGCAGTACTTC
TRBJ2-7,TRBD1,few,TRBV29-1,CSVPGQGPRGNPYEQYF,TGCAGCGTCCCGGGACAGGGACCTAGGGGGAATCCCTACGAGCAGTACTTC
TRBJ1-5,NA,once,TRBV2,CASSEQAPNQPQHF,TGTGCCAGCAGTGAACAGGCCCCCAATCAGCCCCAGCATTTT
TRBJ1-2,NA,NA,TRBV28,CASSFGRQFYGYTF,TGTGCCAGCAGTTTTGGGCGTCAATTCTATGGCTACACCTTC
TRBJ2-1,TRBD2,NA,TRBV19,CASRSTSGAYNEQFF,TGTGCCAGTAGGTCGACTAGCGGAGCCTACAATGAGCAGTTCTTC
TRBJ1-5,TRBD1,NA,TRBV27,CASSRGAGTGGNQPQHF,TGTGCCAGCAGTCGGGGTGCCGGGACAGGGGGCAATCAGCCCCAGCATTTT
TRBJ2-1,TRBD2,NA,TRBV24-1,CATSDSLIAGDTEQFF,TGTGCCACCAGTGATTCCCTGATAGCGGGAGATACTGAGCAGTTCTTC
TRBJ2-3,NA,NA,TRBV6-6,CASSGTQGSDTQYF,TGTGCCAGCAGCGGGACCCAGGGGTCCGATACGCAGTATTTT
TRBJ2-7,NA,NA,TRBV4-2,CASSQLASGRSSYEQYF,TGTGCCAGCAGCCAACTTGCCTCCGGTAGGAGCTCCTACGAGCAGTACTTC
TRBJ2-2,TRBD1,once,TRBV19,CASSRRRQGRNTGELFF,TGTGCCAGTAGTCGCCGGAGACAGGGTCGAAACACCGGGGAGCTGTTTTTT